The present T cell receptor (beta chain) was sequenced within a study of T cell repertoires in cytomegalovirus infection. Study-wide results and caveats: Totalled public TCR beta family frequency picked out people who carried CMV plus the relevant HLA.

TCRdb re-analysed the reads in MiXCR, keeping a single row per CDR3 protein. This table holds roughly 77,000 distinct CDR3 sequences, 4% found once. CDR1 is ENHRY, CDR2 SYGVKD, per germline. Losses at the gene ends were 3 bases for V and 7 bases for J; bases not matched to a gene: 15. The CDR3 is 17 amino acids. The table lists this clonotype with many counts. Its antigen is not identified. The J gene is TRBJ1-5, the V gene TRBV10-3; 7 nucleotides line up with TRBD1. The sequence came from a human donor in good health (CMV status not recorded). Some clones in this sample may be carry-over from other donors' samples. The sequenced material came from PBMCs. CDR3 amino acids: CAISDQLTGIGGQPQHF. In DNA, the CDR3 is TGTGCCATCAGTGACCAACTGACAGGGATCGGGGGACAGCCCCAGCATTTT.